This T cell receptor (beta chain) is drawn from a study of shared clonotypes between healthy human individuals. CDR1 and CDR2 (germline): MGHDK, SYGVNS. This CDR3 comprises 16 residues. Trimming cost V 2 bases and J 6 bases, with 16 bases left between them. Deep-level running was used for the assay. Sequencing was performed with immunoSEQ multiplex PCR; in TCRdb, only in-frame clones are kept and a portion is missing. The sample records about 2,500,000 clones, just over 90% being singletons. The rearrangement uses TRBV25-1 and TRBJ2-2; D is perhaps TRBD1 or TRBD2 (6 bases each). The sample comprised naive CD4+ T cells sorted from blood. The subset was: CD45RA+ positively selected. The clonotype was recovered from a young man in good health. The CDR3 protein is CASSEPKRAGAGELFF. DNA of the CDR3: TGTGCCAGCAGTGAACCCAAGCGGGCAGGGGCCGGGGAGCTGTTTTTT.